This TCR beta chain was identified during a study of T cell repertoires in cytomegalovirus infection. Study in general: Recently identified HLA-C-restricted CMV epitopes were among the peptides used.

The length of the CDR3 is 15 residues. J gave up 9 bases and V 5 bases, and 10 bases lay outside the gene matches. CDR1 is SGHVS, CDR2 FQNEAQ, per germline. MiXCR, run by TCRdb on the reads, gives a single entry per CDR3 protein. The data show roughly 500,000 distinct CDR3 sequences, under 45% seen once. Worth noting for this clonotype: Its antigen is as yet unknown.

This clonotype was obtained from a human donor in good health (CMV status not recorded). Some clones in this sample may be carry-over from other donors' samples. The rearrangement links TRBV7-8 to TRBJ2-1, with 10 bases lining up with TRBD2. The source material was cultured PBMCs, sampled from culture after CMV antigen stimulation. The CDR3 bases are TGTGCCAGCAGCCGTGAGCGGGGGGGCGGTTCTGAGCAGTTCTTC. It codes for CASSRERGGGSEQFF.